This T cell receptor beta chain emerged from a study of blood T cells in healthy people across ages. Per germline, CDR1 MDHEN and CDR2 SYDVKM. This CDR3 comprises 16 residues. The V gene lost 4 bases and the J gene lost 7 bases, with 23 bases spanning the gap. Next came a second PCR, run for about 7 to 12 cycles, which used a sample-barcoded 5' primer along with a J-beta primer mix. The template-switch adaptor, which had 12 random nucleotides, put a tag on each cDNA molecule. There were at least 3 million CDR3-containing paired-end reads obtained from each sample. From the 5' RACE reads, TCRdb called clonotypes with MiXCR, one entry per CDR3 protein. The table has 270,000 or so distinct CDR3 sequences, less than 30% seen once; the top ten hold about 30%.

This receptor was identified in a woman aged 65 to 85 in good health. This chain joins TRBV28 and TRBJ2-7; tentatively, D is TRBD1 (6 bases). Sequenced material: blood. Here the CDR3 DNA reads TGTGCCAGCAGTTCGCAAAGGGTAGGGGGTATGGGAGAGCAGTACTTC. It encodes CASSSQRVGGMGEQYF.